This TCR beta chain was captured by sequencing in a study of CD8 T cells in Susac syndrome. To note about this clonotype: As yet, its antigen is unknown.

Findings and caveats of the study: It was acknowledged in the study that the number of individuals who were included in its TCR sequencing and HLA analysis was relatively small.

The authors sequenced TCR beta from blood CD8+ and CD4+ T cells. The CDR3 sequence is 14 residues long. Trimming shortened V by 6 bases and J by 1 base, and 16 bases separated the two germline ends. Germline CDR1 reads SQVTM; CDR2 reads ANQGSEA. RNA, at 0.5 to 1 ug, was reverse transcribed with random hexamers. With immunoSEQ multiplex PCR, TCR beta CDR3 was amplified across 54 Vbeta and 13 Jbeta. Via MiXCR, TCRdb re-called the immunoSEQ multiplex PCR reads, giving one row per CDR3 protein. The sample holds approximately 200,000 distinct CDR3 sequences, approximately 94% seen once. Material: CD4+ T cells from PBMCs. The rearrangement uses TRBV29-1 and TRBJ2-7; D possibly corresponds to TRBD2 (5 bases). This clonotype was sampled from a human donor with multiple sclerosis. CDR3 bases: TGCAGCGTACAGACGAGGGTAGGTTCCTACGAGCAGTACTTC. Protein product: CSVQTRVGSYEQYF.